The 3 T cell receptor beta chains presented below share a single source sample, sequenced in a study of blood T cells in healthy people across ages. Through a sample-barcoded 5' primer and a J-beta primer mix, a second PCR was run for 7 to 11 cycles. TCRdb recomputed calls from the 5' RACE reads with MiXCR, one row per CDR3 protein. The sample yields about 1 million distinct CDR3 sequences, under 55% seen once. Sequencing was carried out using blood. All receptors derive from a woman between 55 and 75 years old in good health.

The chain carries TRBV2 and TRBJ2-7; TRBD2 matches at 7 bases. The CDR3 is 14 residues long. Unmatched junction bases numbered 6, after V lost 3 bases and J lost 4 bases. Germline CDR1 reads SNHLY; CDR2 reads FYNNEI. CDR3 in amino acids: CASSDAGVGYEQYF. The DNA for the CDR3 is TGTGCCAGCAGTGATGCGGGAGTCGGGTACGAGCAGTACTTC.

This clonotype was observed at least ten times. CDR3 sequence reads: CASSLEGTSYEQYF. In nucleotides, the CDR3 is TGTGCCAGCAGCTTAGAGGGCACCTCCTACGAGCAGTACTTC. This chain links TRBV7-9 with TRBJ2-7; D unclear. V was shortened by 1 base and J by 0 bases, with 7 bases between the two germline ends. The CDR3 runs to 14 residues. CDR1 and CDR2 (germline): SEHNR, FQNEAQ (reference sequence).

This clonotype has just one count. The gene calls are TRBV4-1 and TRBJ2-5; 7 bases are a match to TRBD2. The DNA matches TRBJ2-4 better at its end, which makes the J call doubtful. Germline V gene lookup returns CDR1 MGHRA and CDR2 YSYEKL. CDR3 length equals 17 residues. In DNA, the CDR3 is TGCGCCAGCAGCCAAGATCAGAAGAGGCGGGAGTTGGACATTCAGTACTTC. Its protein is CASSQDQKRRELDIQYF.